These 24 T cell receptor beta chains originate from one sample sequenced in a study of T cell responses to AZD1222 COVID-19 vaccine. Sequencing used immunoSEQ multiplex PCR; TCRdb keeps in-frame clones, though not all of them. This table has 70,000 to 85,000 clones, 86% appearing once. The source material was peripheral blood, sampled on day 0 of AZD1222 vaccination. Every receptor here comes from an adult in good health.

This clone has more than one count but fewer than ten. The gene calls are TRBV15 and TRBJ1-5; TRBD1 is a possible D gene (5 bases). V lost 8 bases and J 3 bases, leaving 11 bases between the germline ends. Germline CDR1 reads LNHNV; CDR2 reads YYDKDF (reference sequence). The CDR3 contains 13 residues. The CDR3 region is CATAGTYNQPQHF. In nucleotides, the CDR3 is TGTGCCACCGCCGGGACCTACAATCAGCCCCAGCATTTT.

The chain uses TRBV6-5 and TRBJ1-1; 8 nucleotides align to TRBD1. In germline, CDR1 is MNHEY, CDR2 SVGAGI. Losses at the gene ends were 8 bases for V and 5 bases for J; bases not matched to a gene: 13. The CDR3 sequence is 15 residues long. CDR3 DNA sequence: TGTGCCAGCCACAGGGGGTTGACAGGGCGGACTGAAGCTTTCTTT. Amino acid sequence: CASHRGLTGRTEAFF.

This clone came up a few times. The rearrangement joins TRBV5-4 to TRBJ2-7; 8 nucleotides line up with TRBD2. The CDR3 is 14 amino acids. Looked up from germline, CDR1 is SGHNT and CDR2 is YYREEE (reference sequence). The ends lost 2 bases at V and 6 bases at J; junction bases unmatched: 7. This chain's CDR3 is CASSFAGRAREQYF. CDR3 nucleotide sequence: TGTGCCAGCAGCTTTGCCGGGAGGGCCCGCGAGCAGTACTTC.

The chain has TRBV28 and TRBJ1-1, with TRBD1 matching 7 bases. Trimming removed 7 bases from V and 5 bases from J; junction bases left unmatched: 16. The germline V gene encodes CDR1 MDHEN and CDR2 SYDVKM. The CDR3 runs to 16 residues. CDR3 protein: CASTPPAPGGWTEAFF. DNA of the CDR3: TGTGCCAGCACCCCCCCGGCCCCAGGGGGATGGACTGAAGCTTTCTTT. Looking up the rest from reference TRBV28 and TRBJ1-1 gives the full variable domain: DVKVTQSSRYLVKRTGEKVFLECVQDMDHENMFWYRQDPGLGLRLIYFSYDVKMKEKGDIPEGYSVSREKKERFSLILESASTNQTSMYLCASTPPAPGGWTEAFFGQGTRLTVV.

This chain connects TRBV7-8 to TRBJ2-6, with D hard to call. This CDR3 region has 14 residues. CDR1 and CDR2 (germline): SGHVS, FQNEAQ. V was shortened by 5 bases and J by 0 bases, with 5 bases between the two germline ends. In DNA, the CDR3 is TGTGCCAGCAGCACCCACTCTGGGGCCAACGTCCTGACTTTC. Its translation is CASSTHSGANVLTF.

This chain uses TRBV2 with TRBJ2-3; D may be TRBD2 (6 bases). Germline V gene data show CDR1 as SNHLY and CDR2 as FYNNEI. The CDR3 spans 15 residues. V was pared by 3 bases and J by 1 base, with 11 bases between. CDR3 nucleotide sequence: TGTGCCAGCAGTGAGAGAAGGAGGGGCACAGATACGCAGTATTTT. Translation: CASSERRRGTDTQYF. Full variable domain (missing parts from reference TRBV2 and TRBJ2-3): EPEVTQTPSHQVTQMGQEVILRCVPISNHLYFYWYRQILGQKVEFLVSFYNNEISEKSEIFDDQFSVERPDGSNFTLKIRSTKLEDSAMYFCASSERRRGTDTQYFGPGTRLTVL.

This chain connects TRBV19 to TRBJ2-6; 7 bases fit TRBD1. In germline, CDR1 is LNHDA, CDR2 SQIVND (reference sequence). The V and J ends lost 5 bases and 4 bases, in that order; junction bases with no gene match: 11. The CDR3 is 17 residues long. The CDR3 is CASSPRGRGQGANVLTF. CDR3 DNA sequence: TGTGCCAGTAGTCCCCGGGGAAGGGGGCAAGGGGCCAACGTCCTGACTTTC.

V is TRBV3-1 (or the pseudogene TRBV3-2) and J is TRBJ2-1; 14 bases fit TRBD2. V lost 6 bases, J lost 3 bases, and 13 bases stayed unmatched. CDR1 is LGHDT and CDR2 is YNNKEL in the germline V gene (reference sequence). The CDR3 spans 19 residues. This CDR3 is CASSLTGTSGGPSYNEQFF. The CDR3 DNA reads as TGTGCCAGCAGTCTTACCGGGACTAGCGGGGGACCGAGCTACAATGAGCAGTTCTTC.

In its sample, this clone was seen once. The chain carries TRBV7-9 and TRBJ1-5; a possible D gene is TRBD1 (6 bases). Germline V CDR1 and CDR2: SEHNR, FQNEAQ (reference sequence). CDR3 size: 13 residues. The CDR3 DNA sequence: TGTGCAGTACAGGGTAGGGTCAATCAGCCCCAGCATTTT. This translates into CAVQGRVNQPQHF.

The chain carries TRBV7-8 and TRBJ2-7, with 7 bases identical to TRBD2. The germline CDR1 and CDR2 sequences are SGHVS and FQNEAQ. The CDR3 consists of 17 residues. J lost 2 bases, V lost 6 bases, and 16 bases had no gene match. CDR3 sequence: CASRRGTGEAGTYEQYF. The CDR3 nucleotides read TGTGCCAGCAGGCGGGGGACTGGCGAAGCGGGAACCTACGAGCAGTACTTC.

The chain recombines TRBV2 with TRBJ1-1; D not certain. The CDR3 has 13 residues. Trimming took off 5 bases at V and 0 bases at J, with 7 bases between the two ends. Germline CDR1 is SNHLY and CDR2 is FYNNEI. The CDR3 DNA follows: TGTGCCAGCAGTAAAAGCTTGAACACTGAAGCTTTCTTT. Its translation: CASSKSLNTEAFF.

V is TRBV30 and J is TRBJ1-5; D is uncertain. Germline V gene sequence: CDR1 GTSNPN, CDR2 SVGIG (reference sequence). The CDR3 contains 13 residues. The V end was cut by 0 bases, the J end by 4 bases, with 7 bases between. Here the CDR3 DNA reads TGTGCCTGGAGTGTATTCCTTAATCAGCCCCAGCATTTT. This codes for CAWSVFLNQPQHF.

V and J are TRBV2 and TRBJ2-1; perhaps TRBD1 as D (8 bases). This CDR3 has 15 amino acids. Germline assignment: CDR1 SNHLY and CDR2 FYNNEI. V gave up 1 base and J gave up 9 bases, with 16 bases separating them. The CDR3 spells CASSEDRGGLSEQFF. The DNA of the CDR3 is TGTGCCAGCAGTGAAGACAGGGGGGGTCTTAGTGAGCAGTTCTTC.

The chain joins TRBV18 to TRBJ2-3; D possibly corresponds to TRBD2 (6 bases). There are 16 residues in the CDR3. V was shortened by 3 bases and J by 2 bases, with 15 bases between the two germline ends. Germline lookup yields CDR1 KGHSH and CDR2 LQKENI. CDR3 amino acids: CASSPPRGTPTDTQYF. The CDR3 bases are TGTGCCAGCTCACCCCCACGGGGGACCCCCACAGATACGCAGTATTTT.

J is TRBJ2-2 and V is TRBV5-1; D is ambiguous. This CDR3 spans 17 amino acids. V lost 3 bases to trimming and J lost 0 bases, with 15 bases between them. From germline, CDR1 is SGHRS and CDR2 YFSETQ. This CDR3 reads CASSSPLGDSNTGELFF. Written as DNA, the CDR3 is TGCGCCAGCAGCTCCCCACTTGGCGATTCGAACACCGGGGAGCTGTTTTTT.

This clone was detected a few times. V and J are TRBV27 and TRBJ2-1; D unclear. The V and J ends lost 5 bases and 6 bases respectively, with 17 bases between them. Germline CDR1 and CDR2: MNHEY and SMNVEV (reference sequence). This CDR3 comprises 15 residues. DNA for the CDR3: TGTGCCAGCAGTGTTATAGGGTACGACTCCAATGAGCAGTTCTTC. Its translation: CASSVIGYDSNEQFF.

V and J are TRBV7-9 and TRBJ2-2; 14 bases map to TRBD2. The ends lost 5 bases at V and 7 bases at J; junction bases unmatched: 12. The CDR3 contains 18 residues. Germline V lookup: CDR1 SEHNR, CDR2 FQNEAQ (reference sequence). CDR3 residues: CASSHIPGLAGVDGELFF. CDR3 nucleotides: TGTGCCAGCAGCCATATACCGGGACTAGCGGGAGTTGACGGGGAGCTGTTTTTT. The whole variable domain, remainder taken from reference TRBV7-9 and TRBJ2-2, is DTGVSQNPRHKITKRGQNVTFRCDPISEHNRLYWYRQTLGQGPEFLTYFQNEAQLEKSRLLSDRFSAERPKGSFSTLEIQRTEQGDSAMYLCASSHIPGLAGVDGELFFGEGSRLTVL.

V is TRBV7-8 and J is TRBJ1-5; 7 bases agree with TRBD1. This CDR3 is built from 16 residues. Looked up from germline, CDR1 is SGHVS and CDR2 is FQNEAQ. V trimming: 2 bases; J trimming: 1 base; junction bases outside the gene matches: 5. CDR3 in amino acids: CASSLIGTASNQPQHF. In DNA, the CDR3 is TGTGCCAGCAGCTTAATAGGGACAGCCAGCAATCAGCCCCAGCATTTT.

CDR3 loop: CASSTNWGGTGYTF. The CDR3 DNA reads as TGTGCCAGCAGCACCAATTGGGGGGGGACTGGCTACACCTTC. This chain connects TRBV7-8 to TRBJ1-2; maybe TRBD1 (5 bases). V was trimmed by 5 bases and J by 7 bases, leaving 17 bases between them. The CDR3 extends over 14 amino acids. Germline CDR1 and CDR2: SGHVS and FQNEAQ.

J is TRBJ1-6 and V is TRBV9; TRBD1 might be the D (5 bases). Between the trimmed V and J ends, which lost 4 bases and 2 bases, there was a span of 10 bases. Per germline, CDR1 SGDLS and CDR2 YYNGEE. The CDR3 contains 15 residues. The CDR3 DNA reads as TGTGCCAGCAGCCCTCGGGACCCCTATAATTCACCCCTCCACTTT. It encodes CASSPRDPYNSPLHF.

V is TRBV6-2 or TRBV6-3 and J is TRBJ2-7; no clear D gene. The CDR3 contains 12 residues. Germline V CDR1 and CDR2: MNHEY, SVGEGT. V lost 2 bases, J lost 3 bases, and 5 bases lay in between. CDR3 sequence (DNA): TGTGCCAGCAGTTACAGCAGCTACGAGCAGTACTTC. It translates to CASSYSSYEQYF.

The chain employs TRBV6-4 and TRBJ1-1, with no clear D. Germline CDR1 MRHNA, CDR2 SNTAGT. This CDR3 has 11 residues. The germline V and J ends were trimmed by 6 bases and 12 bases, with 14 bases remaining between them. Here the CDR3 reads CASRAGWITFF. The CDR3 DNA follows: TGTGCCAGCAGGGCGGGATGGATTACTTTCTTT.

The CDR3 bases are TGTGCCAGCAGTACCGTAGCGGGAGAGGCCGGGGAGCTGTTTTTT. Protein sequence: CASSTVAGEAGELFF. The chain is built from TRBV2 and TRBJ2-2; 9 bases agree with TRBD2. Per the germline V gene, CDR1 is SNHLY and CDR2 is FYNNEI. J was trimmed by 6 bases and V by 5 bases; bases with no gene match: 7. The CDR3 runs 15 residues.

The CDR3 DNA follows: TGTGCCAGCAGCTTTTCGGGACCAGACACAGATACGCAGTATTTT. Protein: CASSFSGPDTDTQYF. V is TRBV9 and J is TRBJ2-3, with D perhaps given as TRBD1 or TRBD2 (5 bases each). Germline assignment: CDR1 SGDLS and CDR2 YYNGEE. The CDR3 covers 15 residues. V was pared by 4 bases and J by 2 bases, with 14 bases between. Drawing the rest from reference TRBV9 and TRBJ2-3, the complete variable domain is DSGVTQTPKHLITATGQRVTLRCSPRSGDLSVYWYQQSLDQGLQFLIQYYNGEERAKGNILERFSAQQFPDLHSELNLSSLELGDSALYFCASSFSGPDTDTQYFGPGTRLTVL.